What follows are 17 T cell receptor beta chains derived from one specimen sequenced in a study of blood T cells in healthy people across ages. Using a J-beta primer mix together with a sample-barcoded 5' primer, a second PCR was run for 7 to 11 cycles. TCRdb reprocessed the 5' RACE reads via MiXCR and lists one record per CDR3 protein. The sample gives about 940,000 distinct CDR3 sequences, around 48% of which show up once; around an eighth is in the top ten. Specimen: blood. These receptors all stem from a man aged 30 to 39 in good health.

This clonotype was recorded once. The chain uses TRBV28 and TRBJ2-3; 10 bases are a match to TRBD2. This CDR3 region has 16 residues. Trimming at V came to 5 bases and at J to 2 bases, leaving 7 bases not matched to a gene. Germline-derived CDR1 and CDR2 are MDHEN and SYDVKM. The CDR3: CASSPLSGGATDTQYF. DNA of the CDR3: TGTGCCAGCAGTCCGTTGAGCGGGGGGGCCACAGATACGCAGTATTTT.

There are a few counts of this clonotype. CDR3 nucleotides: TGCGCCAGCAGCCAAGATGGCAGCGGGACAGGCTACTCCTATAATTCACCCCTCCACTTT. Translating gives CASSQDGSGTGYSYNSPLHF. The chain couples TRBV4-3 to TRBJ1-6; 8 bases map to TRBD1. CDR1 and CDR2 (germline): LGHNA, YSLEER. V shed 0 bases and J 0 bases; nucleotides not matched to a gene: 10. CDR3 size: 20 residues.

The sample holds many counts of this clonotype. The chain links TRBV25-1 to TRBJ2-5; D is perhaps TRBD1 or TRBD2 (5 bases each). TRBJ2-7 explains the end of the DNA better; the J call may be wrong. CDR1 and CDR2 (germline): MGHDK, SYGVNS. CDR3 size: 13 residues. CDR3 protein: CASSATGLYEQYF. The CDR3 DNA sequence: TGTGCCAGCAGTGCGACGGGGCTTTACGAGCAGTACTTC.

V is TRBV12-3 or TRBV12-4 and J is TRBJ1-6; a weak D match, TRBD1 (6 bases). V lost 3 bases, J lost 6 bases, and 12 bases lay in between. CDR3 length equals 15 residues. The CDR3 DNA reads as TGTGCCAGCAGTTTCTTAGGGGGGGGTAATTCACCCCTCCACTTT. The encoded protein is CASSFLGGGNSPLHF.

This chain links TRBV20-1 with TRBJ2-1, with 9 bases that match TRBD2. V dropped 3 bases and J dropped 2; count of bases not matched to a gene: 5. CDR1 is DFQATT, CDR2 SNEGSKA, per germline (reference sequence). CDR3 length: 15 amino acids. DNA for the CDR3: TGCAGTGCTAGCCTCGGCGGGGGGGCCTACAATGAGCAGTTCTTC. Residues: CSASLGGGAYNEQFF.

This clonotype occurred a few times. The chain links TRBV5-6 to TRBJ1-6; the match to TRBD1 covers 7 bases. From germline, CDR1 is SGHDT and CDR2 YYEEEE. After removal of 7 bases from V and 7 bases from J, the junction contained 11 bases not matched to a gene. The CDR3 sequence is 15 residues long. CDR3 nucleotides: TGTGCCAGCGGACGCAGGGGGTTCGGGAATTCACCCCTCCACTTT. It encodes CASGRRGFGNSPLHF.

The V and J genes are TRBV5-1 and TRBJ2-5; 16 bases line up with TRBD2. Germline CDR1 is SGHRS and CDR2 is YFSETQ. The CDR3 spans 18 residues. V shed 4 bases and J 0 bases; nucleotides not matched to a gene: 6. The CDR3 DNA is TGCGCCAGCAGCCCGGGACTAGCGGGGGGGCAGTACCAAGAGACCCAGTACTTC. Amino acids: CASSPGLAGGQYQETQYF.

The chain combines TRBV30 with TRBJ1-1, with unresolved D. This CDR3 is built from 13 residues. CDR1 is GTSNPN and CDR2 is SVGIG in the germline V gene (reference sequence). V was shortened by 0 bases and J by 1 base, with 6 bases between the two germline ends. The CDR3 loop reads CAWSVRQNTEAFF. The CDR3 DNA follows: TGTGCCTGGAGTGTACGGCAGAACACTGAAGCTTTCTTT.

The chain recombines TRBV14 with TRBJ1-2; 8 bases line up with TRBD1. Germline loops: CDR1 SGHDN, CDR2 FVKESK. The CDR3 loop spans 14 amino acids. Trimming cost V 7 bases and J 1 base; bases outside gene matches: 5. The CDR3: CASMRTGINYGYTF. As DNA, the CDR3 is TGTGCCAGCATGCGGACAGGGATTAACTATGGCTACACCTTC.

Comment on this clonotype: The junction differs from germline at one of its ends, possibly a read error. This chain joins TRBV12-3 or TRBV12-4 and TRBJ2-5; D unclear. The CDR3 runs 13 residues. Here the CDR3 DNA reads TGCGCCAGCAGTCAAATCGACGGGGAGACCCAGTACTTC. Its translation: CASSQIDGETQYF.

This chain uses TRBV12-3 or TRBV12-4 with TRBJ1-5; D call uncertain. The CDR3 loop spans 15 amino acids. Trimming stripped 5 bases from V and 0 bases from J, with 11 bases between. CDR3 sequence reads: CASSPFSISNQPQHF. CDR3 bases: TGTGCCAGCAGTCCCTTCTCGATTAGCAATCAGCCCCAGCATTTT.

This clonotype turned up a few times. The gene calls are TRBV7-2 and TRBJ2-3; D ambiguous. Between the trimmed V and J ends, which lost 5 bases and 0 bases, there was a span of 9 bases. This CDR3 region has 14 residues. The germline V gene encodes CDR1 SGHTA and CDR2 FQGNSA. Written as DNA, the CDR3 is TGTGCCAGCAGCCGAAGTTCGAGCACAGATACGCAGTATTTT. It translates to CASSRSSSTDTQYF.

Comment on this clonotype: The junction and the germline gene differ at one end; a read error may be behind it. The J gene is TRBJ2-3, the V gene TRBV3-1; 10 bases are shared with TRBD2. Germline V lookup: CDR1 LGHDT, CDR2 YNNKEL (reference sequence). The CDR3 covers 16 residues. The CDR3 region is CASSQGAGGLTDTQCF. Here the CDR3 DNA reads TGTGCCAGCAGCCAAGGAGCGGGGGGGCTGACAGATACGCAGTGTTTT.

This clonotype has just a few counts. The J gene is TRBJ2-5, the V gene TRBV24-1; D may be TRBD2 (5 bases). In germline, CDR1 is KGHDR, CDR2 SFDVKD. V was shortened by 3 bases and J by 5 bases, with 15 bases between the two germline ends. The CDR3 is made up of 15 amino acids. CDR3 protein: CATSDIEGVGETQYF. CDR3 nucleotide sequence: TGTGCCACCAGTGATATAGAGGGCGTCGGGGAGACCCAGTACTTC.

In this sample, this clonotype turned up a few times. The chain couples TRBV29-1 to TRBJ1-2; perhaps TRBD1 as D (6 bases). The CDR3 length is 14 residues. CDR1 SQVTM and CDR2 ANQGSEA come from the germline V gene. V was trimmed by 3 bases and J by 10 bases, leaving 21 bases between them. The CDR3 spells CSVDHIIGQKVYTF. In DNA, the CDR3 is TGCAGCGTTGATCATATCATAGGACAGAAGGTCTACACCTTC.

In this sample, this clonotype turned up a few times. The V call is TRBV10-3, the J call TRBJ2-6; TRBD1 matches 9 bases. In germline, CDR1 is ENHRY, CDR2 SYGVKD. The CDR3 consists of 17 residues. V lost 4 bases to trimming and J lost 0 bases; unmatched junction nucleotides: 4. The CDR3 sequence: CAISGTGVFSGANVLTF. The CDR3, as DNA: TGTGCCATCAGTGGGACAGGGGTGTTCTCTGGGGCCAACGTCCTGACTTTC.

A single count supports this clonotype. The chain has TRBV15 and TRBJ1-5; a weak D match, TRBD1 (6 bases). The germline V and J ends were trimmed by 2 bases and 6 bases, with 11 bases remaining between them. Germline loops: CDR1 LNHNV, CDR2 YYDKDF (reference sequence). CDR3 length: 14 residues. DNA of the CDR3: TGTGCCACCAGCAGACCAGAGACAGGTCAGCCCCAGCATTTT. As protein: CATSRPETGQPQHF.